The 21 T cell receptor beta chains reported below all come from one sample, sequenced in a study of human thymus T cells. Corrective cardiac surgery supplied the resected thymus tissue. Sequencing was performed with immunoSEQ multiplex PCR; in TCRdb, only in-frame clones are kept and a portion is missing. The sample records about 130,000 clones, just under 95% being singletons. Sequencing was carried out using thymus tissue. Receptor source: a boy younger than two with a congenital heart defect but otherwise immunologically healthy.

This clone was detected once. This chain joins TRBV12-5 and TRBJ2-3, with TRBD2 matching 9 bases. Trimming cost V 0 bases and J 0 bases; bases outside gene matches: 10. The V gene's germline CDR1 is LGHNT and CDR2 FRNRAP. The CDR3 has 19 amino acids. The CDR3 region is CASGLVKLAGTISTDTQYF. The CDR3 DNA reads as TGTGCTAGTGGTTTGGTAAAGCTAGCGGGGACCATCAGCACAGATACGCAGTATTTT.

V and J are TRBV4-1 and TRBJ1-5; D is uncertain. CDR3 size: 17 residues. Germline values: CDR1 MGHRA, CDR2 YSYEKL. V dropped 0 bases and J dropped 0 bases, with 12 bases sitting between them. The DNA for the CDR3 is TGCGCCAGCAGCCAAGATGACGGACTTTATAGCAATCAGCCCCAGCATTTT. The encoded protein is CASSQDDGLYSNQPQHF.

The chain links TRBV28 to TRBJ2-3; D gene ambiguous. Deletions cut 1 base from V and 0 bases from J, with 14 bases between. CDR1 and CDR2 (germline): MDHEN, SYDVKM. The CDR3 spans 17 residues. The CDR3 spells CASSLLTDISSTDTQYF. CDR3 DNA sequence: TGTGCCAGCAGTTTATTAACCGACATCTCTAGCACAGATACGCAGTATTTT. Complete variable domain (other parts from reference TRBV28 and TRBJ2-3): DVKVTQSSRYLVKRTGEKVFLECVQDMDHENMFWYRQDPGLGLRLIYFSYDVKMKEKGDIPEGYSVSREKKERFSLILESASTNQTSMYLCASSLLTDISSTDTQYFGPGTRLTVL.

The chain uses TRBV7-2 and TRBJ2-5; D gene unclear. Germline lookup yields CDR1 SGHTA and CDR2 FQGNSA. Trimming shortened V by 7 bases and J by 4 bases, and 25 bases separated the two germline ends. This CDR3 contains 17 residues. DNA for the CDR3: TGTGCCAGCACCCCCGGCCGAAAGACACGGGTGGGAGAGACCCAGTACTTC. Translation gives CASTPGRKTRVGETQYF.

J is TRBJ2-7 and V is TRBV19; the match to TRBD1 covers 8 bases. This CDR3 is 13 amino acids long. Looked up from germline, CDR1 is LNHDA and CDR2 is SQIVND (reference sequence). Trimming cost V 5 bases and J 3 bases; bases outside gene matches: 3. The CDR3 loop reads CASSYGQGYEQYF. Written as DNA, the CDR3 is TGTGCCAGTAGTTACGGACAGGGCTACGAGCAGTACTTC.

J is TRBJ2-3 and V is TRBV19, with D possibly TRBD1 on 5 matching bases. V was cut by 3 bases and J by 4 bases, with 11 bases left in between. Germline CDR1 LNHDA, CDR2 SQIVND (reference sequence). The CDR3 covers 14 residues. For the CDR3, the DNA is TGTGCCAGTAGTATTGCATTAGGGGCAGATACGCAGTATTTT. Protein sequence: CASSIALGADTQYF.

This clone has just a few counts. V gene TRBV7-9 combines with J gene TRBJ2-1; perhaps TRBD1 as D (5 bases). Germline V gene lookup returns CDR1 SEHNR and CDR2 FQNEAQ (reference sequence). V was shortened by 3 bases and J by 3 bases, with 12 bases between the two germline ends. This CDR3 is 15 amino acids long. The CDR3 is CASSFLGQHYNEQFF. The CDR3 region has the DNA TGTGCCAGCAGCTTTTTGGGGCAGCACTACAATGAGCAGTTCTTC.

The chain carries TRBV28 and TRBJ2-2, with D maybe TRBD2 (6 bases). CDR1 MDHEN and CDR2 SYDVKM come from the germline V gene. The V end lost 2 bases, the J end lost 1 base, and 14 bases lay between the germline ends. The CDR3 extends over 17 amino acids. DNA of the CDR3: TGTGCCAGCAGTTTAGGCTGGAGGGCCCAGAACACCGGGGAGCTGTTTTTT. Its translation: CASSLGWRAQNTGELFF.

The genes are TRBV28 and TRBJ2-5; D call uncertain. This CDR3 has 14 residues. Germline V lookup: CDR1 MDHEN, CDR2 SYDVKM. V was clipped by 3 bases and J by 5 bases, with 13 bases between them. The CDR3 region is CASSFSSSGETQYF. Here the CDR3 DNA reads TGTGCCAGCAGTTTCAGTTCTTCCGGCGAGACCCAGTACTTC.

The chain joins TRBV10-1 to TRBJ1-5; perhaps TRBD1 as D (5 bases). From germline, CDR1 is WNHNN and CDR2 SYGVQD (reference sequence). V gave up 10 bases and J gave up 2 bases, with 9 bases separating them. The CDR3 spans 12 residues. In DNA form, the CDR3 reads TGCGCCACCTCCAGGGGCAATCAGCCCCAGCATTTT. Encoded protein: CATSRGNQPQHF.

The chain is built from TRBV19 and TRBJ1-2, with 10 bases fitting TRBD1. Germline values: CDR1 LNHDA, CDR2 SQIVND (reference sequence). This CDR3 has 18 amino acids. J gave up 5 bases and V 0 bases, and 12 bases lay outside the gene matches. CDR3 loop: CASSIDGHRGQGDYGYTF. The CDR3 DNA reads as TGTGCCAGTAGTATAGATGGGCATCGAGGACAGGGGGATTATGGCTACACCTTC.

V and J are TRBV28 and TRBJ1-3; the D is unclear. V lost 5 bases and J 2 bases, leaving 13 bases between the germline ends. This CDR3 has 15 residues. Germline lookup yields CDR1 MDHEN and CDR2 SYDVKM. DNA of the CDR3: TGTGCCAGCAGTGGCCCCCTAGGTCCTGGAAACACCATATATTTT. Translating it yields CASSGPLGPGNTIYF.

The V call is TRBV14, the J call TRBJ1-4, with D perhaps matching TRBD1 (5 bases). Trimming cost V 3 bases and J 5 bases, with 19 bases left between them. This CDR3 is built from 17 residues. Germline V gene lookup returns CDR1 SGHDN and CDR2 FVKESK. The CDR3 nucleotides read TGTGCCAGCAGCCATGATAACATGGCGGGGGAAAATGAAAAACTGTTTTTT. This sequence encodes CASSHDNMAGENEKLFF.

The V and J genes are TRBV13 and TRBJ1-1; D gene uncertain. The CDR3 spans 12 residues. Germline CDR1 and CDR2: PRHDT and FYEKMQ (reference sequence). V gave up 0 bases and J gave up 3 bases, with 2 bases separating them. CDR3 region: CASSLGDTEAFF. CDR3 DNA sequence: TGTGCCAGCAGCTTAGGGGACACTGAAGCTTTCTTT. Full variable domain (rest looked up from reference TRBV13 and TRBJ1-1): AAGVIQSPRHLIKEKRETATLKCYPIPRHDTVYWYQQGPGQDPQFLISFYEKMQSDKGSIPDRFSAQQFSDYHSELNMSSLELGDSALYFCASSLGDTEAFFGQGTRLTVV.

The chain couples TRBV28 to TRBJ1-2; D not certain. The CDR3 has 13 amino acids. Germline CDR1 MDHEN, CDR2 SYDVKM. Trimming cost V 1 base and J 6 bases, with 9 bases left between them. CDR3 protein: CASSLFRANGYTF. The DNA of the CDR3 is TGTGCCAGCAGTTTATTTAGGGCGAATGGCTACACCTTC.

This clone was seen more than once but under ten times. The CDR3, as DNA: TGTGCCAGCATTGAGGCCGAGGGGGCTTTCTTT. As protein: CASIEAEGAFF. The genes are TRBV2 and TRBJ1-1; D might be TRBD1 (5 bases). Germline CDR1 reads SNHLY; CDR2 reads FYNNEI. The CDR3 consists of 11 residues. The V end lost 7 bases, the J end lost 11 bases, and 14 bases lay between the germline ends.

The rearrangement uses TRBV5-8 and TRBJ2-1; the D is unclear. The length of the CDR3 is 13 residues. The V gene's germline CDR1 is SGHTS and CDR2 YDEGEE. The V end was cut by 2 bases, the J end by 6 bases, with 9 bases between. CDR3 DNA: TGTGCCAGCAGCTTTGTGGATCGCAATGAGCAGTTCTTC. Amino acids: CASSFVDRNEQFF.

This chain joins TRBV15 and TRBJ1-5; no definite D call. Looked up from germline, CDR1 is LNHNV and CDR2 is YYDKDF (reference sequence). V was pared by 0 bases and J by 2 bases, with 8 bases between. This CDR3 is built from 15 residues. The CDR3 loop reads CATSRDRGRNQPQHF. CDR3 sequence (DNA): TGTGCCACCAGCAGAGATCGAGGGCGCAATCAGCCCCAGCATTTT. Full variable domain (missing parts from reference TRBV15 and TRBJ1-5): DAMVIQNPRYQVTQFGKPVTLSCSQTLNHNVMYWYQQKSSQAPKLLFHYYDKDFNNEADTPDNFQSRRPNTSFCFLDIRSPGLGDTAMYLCATSRDRGRNQPQHFGDGTRLSIL.

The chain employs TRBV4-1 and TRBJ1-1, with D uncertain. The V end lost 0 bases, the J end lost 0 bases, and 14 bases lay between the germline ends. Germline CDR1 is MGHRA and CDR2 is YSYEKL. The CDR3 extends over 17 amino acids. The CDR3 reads CASSQDEEGVMNTEAFF. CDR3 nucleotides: TGCGCCAGCAGCCAAGATGAAGAGGGTGTGATGAACACTGAAGCTTTCTTT.

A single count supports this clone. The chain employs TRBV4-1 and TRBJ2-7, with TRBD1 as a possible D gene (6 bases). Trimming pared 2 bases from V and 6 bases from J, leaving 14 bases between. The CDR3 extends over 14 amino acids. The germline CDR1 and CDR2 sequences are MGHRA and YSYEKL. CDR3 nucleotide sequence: TGCGCCAGCAGCCAAACAGGGATTAAGAGCGAGCAGTACTTC. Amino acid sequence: CASSQTGIKSEQYF.

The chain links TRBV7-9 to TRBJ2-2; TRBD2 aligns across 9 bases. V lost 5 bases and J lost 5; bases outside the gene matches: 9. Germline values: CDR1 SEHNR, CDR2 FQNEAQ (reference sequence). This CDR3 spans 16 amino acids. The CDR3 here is CASSPGGGGATGELFF. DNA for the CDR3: TGTGCCAGCAGCCCTGGTGGCGGGGGGGCAACCGGGGAGCTGTTTTTT.